The clone carrying this TCR beta chain has only one observation. The target antigen is unknown. A junction end diverges from the germline sequence, so it may reflect a read error. These data originate in a study of resident and recirculating memory T cells in vitiligo. Study information: No cells were sorted; samples were homogenized just before genomic DNA extraction.

Germline CDR1 SQVTM, CDR2 ANQGSEA. This CDR3 comprises 17 residues. No change in lesions over the prior 6 months defined stable disease. General study results and limits: Vitiligo lesions lacked a unique dominant clone, and clonality varied.

TCRdb keeps only in-frame clones here, not all; method: immunoSEQ multiplex PCR. Among 35,000 to 45,000 clones listed, around nine tenths were seen once. The receptor was derived from a male donor with vitiligo. Sequenced: blood. This chain connects TRBV29-1 to TRBJ2-3, with 7 bases fitting TRBD2. CDR3 DNA sequence: TGCAGCGTTGAGGGGAGGGACCGAGGCCTTAGCACAGATGCGCAGTATTTT. It yields the protein CSVEGRDRGLSTDAQYF.